In its sample, the clone carrying this T cell receptor (beta chain) was seen a few times. Its antigen is currently unknown. This sample is part of a study of cytomegalovirus exposure and HLA in healthy donors. Study-level points and caveats: Most subjects had HLA-A and HLA-B alleles reportedly predicted accurately by TCR beta sequences. The study put 150 or so TCR beta chains on its list as cytomegalovirus-associated.

This CDR3 comprises 13 residues. Germline V gene data show CDR1 as LNHDA and CDR2 as SQIVND (reference sequence). Trimming left V 3 bases short and J 7 bases short, with 12 bases between. Researchers ran the PCR with 60 Vbeta and 13 Jbeta primers. TCRdb keeps only in-frame clones here, not all; method: immunoSEQ multiplex PCR. This table has 90,000 to 100,000 clones, around 70% appearing once. This clonotype was sampled from a man between 50 and 59 years old in good health and CMV-seronegative. The chain carries TRBV19 and TRBJ1-2; D is undetermined. Material for sequencing was PBMCs. The CDR3 region is CASSINKFVGYTF. The CDR3, as DNA: TGTGCCAGTAGTATTAACAAGTTTGTTGGCTACACCTTC.